This T cell receptor (beta chain) was sequenced in a study of blood T cell repertoires in COVID-19 (dated by TCRdb to about 2020). In terms of the full investigation: The collaborator samples originated in the United States, Italy and Spain and spanned the acute and convalescent phases of COVID-19. The material from the prospective study consisted of cDNA or gDNA derived from T cells, B-cell-depleted T cells, or PBMCs. Subjects who had been exposed to COVID-19, were actively infected with it, or had recovered from it provided the deeply sampled blood TCRbeta repertoires that made up the dataset. A freely available public database, intended as a resource for researchers studying the immune response to SARS-CoV-2, is where the repertoires were released. Samples were obtained from the ongoing ImmuneRACE study (first 160 participants) and from about 1,300 subjects provided by 6 global collaborators. A de-identified subject ID, COVID-19 status, age in years and sex were almost always included in the sample metadata. Where HLA class I and class II types were available, the types were taken from metadata supplied by the sample provider, not from assay-based typing.

What the work shows at the level of the full study, not this receptor alone: The quantity of clinical and demographic metadata differed by source and by participant and was supplied without curation.

TCRbeta CDR3 regions were amplified from genomic DNA using the immunoSEQ Assay, a bias-controlled multiplex PCR. On the study's bioinformatics: The number of nucleated cells in each sample was estimated by amplification of reference gene primers within the assay. To quantify the absolute abundance of each unique TCRbeta CDR3 rearrangement, sequence reads were collapsed and filtered. Productive Simpson clonality was computed per sample as the square root of Simpson's diversity index over productive rearrangements. Held by TCRdb, this immuneACCESS table contains in-frame sequences only and omits some clones. Under half of the omission traces to an unresolved V gene where checked; the cause of the rest is unknown. D and trimming were read from the DNA, whereas the V and J calls and clone size are those reported in that table. The sample includes about 200,000 clones, with 80% to 85% observed a single time. The ten top clones hold 3% to 3.5% of the sample.

To note about this clone: Its recognized antigen is unknown. Nothing much larger sits one base from this clone, and base qualities are not available.

Enrolling through a virtual design, the prospective study's participants ranged in age from roughly 18 to 100 years and lived across about two dozen United States geographic areas. Cohort assignment in the prospective study relied on participant-reported clinical history from a screening survey and a study questionnaire. Exposed participants had been in contact, within 2 weeks of entering the study, with a person who had a PCR-confirmed or clinician-diagnosed case of COVID-19. Mobile phlebotomists in the prospective study collected whole blood, serum and a nasopharyngeal or oropharyngeal swab from every participant. Additional blood draws and questionnaires over a 2-month period could optionally be provided by prospective study participants. Before DNA extraction, prospective study blood samples were shipped either frozen or at room temperature. V lost 0 bases and J lost 3 bases; the stretch between them is 8 bases long. There are 15 amino acids in the CDR3, from cysteine to phenylalanine inclusive. Of all the DNA, just the CDR3 is kept, 45 bases in frame from base 1. Reading the germline V gene gives CDR1 MNHEY and CDR2 SVGAGI.

This TCR derives from a woman under 40 who had been exposed to COVID-19. Sequencing used PBMCs or T cells enriched from blood (not recorded which). The rearranged chain carries TRBV6-5 and TRBJ2-2, with a tentative D gene TRBD1 over 5 matching bases. In nucleotide form, the sequence is TGTGCCAGCAGTTACTCGGACACTTACACCGGGGAGCTGTTTTTT. It translates as CASSYSDTYTGELFF.